This TCR beta chain was recorded in a study of blood T cell repertoires in COVID-19. Across the study: The cDNA or gDNA used as material had been derived from T cells, B-cell-depleted T cells, or PBMCs.

Trimming cost V 7 bases and J 5 bases, with 18 bases left between them. The germline V gene has CDR1 MNHNY and CDR2 SVGAGI (reference sequence). There are 15 residues in the CDR3. Sequencing was performed with immunoSEQ multiplex PCR; in TCRdb, only in-frame clones are kept and a portion is missing. The sample yields over 200,000 clones, approximately 90% seen once. A Seattle source enrolled patients during active infection and followed them longitudinally. The specimen sequenced was peripheral blood. The gene calls are TRBV6-6 and TRBJ1-5; D unclear. This TCR derives from a man aged 55-75 years with COVID-19, enrolled during active disease. CDR3 loop: CASTSGKGKDQPQHF. The CDR3 bases are TGTGCCAGCACCTCCGGGAAGGGTAAGGATCAGCCCCAGCATTTT.